This TCR beta chain was identified in a study of T cell responses to AZD1222 COVID-19 vaccine. General study findings and limits: Baseline antibody screening turned up just five to seven seropositive AZD1222 recipients. Unmutated variant regions reportedly attract nearly half of all spike-specific TCRs.

Germline V gene sequence: CDR1 KGHSH, CDR2 LQKENI. The CDR3 spans 16 residues. With 2 bases removed from V and 1 base from J, the gap between germline ends came to 12 bases. Sequencing was performed with immunoSEQ multiplex PCR; in TCRdb, only in-frame clones are kept and a portion is missing. The sample contains 100,000 to 150,000 clones, 87% of which appear only once. Of note for this clone: Its antigen is not known.

The sequence was obtained from an adult in good health. The V call is TRBV18, the J call TRBJ2-1, with D maybe TRBD2 (6 bases). Sequenced here: peripheral blood, sampled on day 0 of AZD1222 vaccination. The CDR3 reads CASSPVPSASYNEQFF. CDR3 sequence (DNA): TGTGCCAGCTCACCAGTACCTAGCGCGTCCTACAATGAGCAGTTCTTC.